This is a list of T cell receptor beta chains from one sample in a study of cytotoxic CD8 clonotypes in ibrutinib-treated CLL. The table came from immunoSEQ multiplex PCR; TCRdb's copy has only in-frame clones and leaves some out. The sample lists around 200,000 clones, over 65% seen once, with approximately 6% in the top ten. The sample in question was PBMCs, obtained after 12 months of ibrutinib treatment. The receptors shown here come from a human donor with chronic lymphocytic leukemia. The CDR3 runs from the conserved cysteine through the conserved F or W. A D gene is named only where the DNA matches it firmly. Rows may omit the clone size; those that give it use once, few, many or a size class.

TRBJ1-1,TRBD1,.,TRBV4-1,CASSHPTGGSYKMNTEAFF,TGCGCCAGCAGCCATCCTACAGGGGGCTCCTACAAAATGAACACTGAAGCTTTCTTT
TRBJ2-6,TRBD1,.,TRBV7-8,CASSQGQGFSGANVLTF,TGTGCCAGCAGTCAGGGACAGGGGTTCTCTGGGGCCAACGTCCTGACTTTC
TRBJ2-7,TRBD1,.,TRBV30,CAWKRRGQGSYEQYF,TGTGCCTGGAAACGGCGGGGACAGGGTAGCTACGAGCAGTACTTC
TRBJ2-1,.,.,TRBV27,CASSMTVRNEQFF,TGTGCCAGCAGTATGACAGTCAGAAATGAGCAGTTCTTC
TRBJ2-1,.,.,TRBV30,CAWGNRPGTSIGDNEQFF,TGTGCCTGGGGAAATCGCCCCGGGACTTCCATAGGGGACAATGAGCAGTTCTTC
TRBJ2-1,TRBD2,.,TRBV7-2,CASSLVGGSFSYNEQFF,TGTGCCAGCAGCTTAGTGGGAGGGAGCTTCTCCTACAATGAGCAGTTCTTC
TRBJ1-2,.,.,TRBV7-9,CASSFQTGEYGYTF,TGTGCCAGCAGCTTCCAGACTGGGGAGTATGGCTACACCTTC
TRBJ1-1,TRBD1,.,TRBV2,CALRTGSSEAFF,TGTGCCCTACGGACAGGGAGCTCTGAAGCTTTCTTT
TRBJ2-1,TRBD1,.,TRBV2,CASTIKRDRGSYNEQFF,TGTGCCAGCACCATCAAGAGGGACAGGGGATCCTACAATGAGCAGTTCTTC
TRBJ2-3,.,.,TRBV4-1,CASSQDWYGHITDTQYF,TGCGCCAGCAGCCAAGATTGGTATGGACACATCACAGATACGCAGTATTTT
TRBJ2-7,.,.,TRBV5-4,CASRRSVGEQYF,TGTGCCAGCAGGCGGTCAGTGGGAGAGCAGTACTTC
TRBJ2-1,TRBD2,.,TRBV4-3,CASSQVRGDSYNEQFF,TGCGCCAGCAGCCAAGTACGGGGGGACTCCTACAATGAGCAGTTCTTC
TRBJ2-1,TRBD2,.,TRBV6-1,CASRVSQPGLGRFF,TGTGCCAGCAGGGTCTCCCAACCGGGACTAGGTCGGTTCTTC
TRBJ1-1,.,few,TRBV11-2,CASSLDQYTEAFF,TGTGCCAGCAGCTTAGATCAGTACACTGAAGCTTTCTTT
TRBJ2-7,TRBD1,.,TRBV11-2,CASSLSPRGRIYEQYF,TGTGCCAGCAGCTTGTCCCCGAGGGGGCGCATCTACGAGCAGTACTTC
TRBJ1-5,TRBD1,.,TRBV19,CASRSPGQGISQHF,TGTGCCAGTAGATCTCCGGGACAGGGGATCTCCCAGCATTTT
TRBJ2-1,.,.,TRBV5-1,CASSLVQGKNNEQFF,TGCGCCAGCAGCTTGGTTCAGGGGAAGAACAATGAGCAGTTCTTC
TRBJ1-2,.,.,TRBV4-3,CASSRVRDGGYGYTF,TGCGCCAGCAGCCGTGTCAGGGACGGAGGCTATGGCTACACCTTC
TRBJ2-3,.,.,TRBV2,CASRRASAEGNTQYF,TGTGCCAGCCGCCGGGCATCGGCTGAGGGGAATACGCAGTATTTT
TRBJ2-1,TRBD2,.,TRBV30,CAWSVRLAGGRDEQFF,TGTGCCTGGAGTGTAAGGCTAGCGGGAGGTAGGGATGAGCAGTTCTTC
TRBJ2-1,TRBD1,.,TRBV30,CAWRGTGYNEQFF,TGTGCCTGGAGGGGGACAGGCTACAATGAGCAGTTCTTC
TRBJ2-4,.,few,TRBV27,CASSIRGDIQYF,TGTGCCAGCAGCATCAGGGGGGACATTCAGTACTTC
TRBJ1-2,.,many,TRBV4-1,CASSQDEQGYGYTF,TGCGCCAGCAGCCAAGATGAACAGGGATATGGCTACACCTTC
TRBJ2-7,.,.,TRBV29-1,CSVVGRGEQYF,TGCAGCGTTGTGGGCCGAGGGGAGCAGTACTTC
TRBJ1-2,.,.,TRBV4-2,CASSQDLTPGHLRYTF,TGTGCCAGCAGCCAAGATTTGACCCCGGGACATTTGCGGTACACCTTC
TRBJ2-6,.,.,TRBV29-1,CSVGPVYGSGANVLTF,TGCAGCGTTGGGCCAGTCTATGGCTCTGGGGCCAACGTCCTGACTTTC
TRBJ1-1,.,.,TRBV6-4,CASSAQGNGNTEAFF,TGTGCCAGCAGTGCACAGGGAAACGGGAACACTGAAGCTTTCTTT
TRBJ2-2,TRBD1,once,TRBV5-1,CASSFGTGGIGELFF,TGCGCCAGCAGCTTCGGGACAGGGGGCATCGGGGAGCTGTTTTTT
TRBJ2-6,.,.,TRBV15,CATSKGTSSGANVLTF,TGTGCCACCAGCAAGGGGACCAGCTCTGGGGCCAACGTCCTGACTTTC
TRBJ2-7,TRBD2,few,TRBV28,CASSLAAGGSYEQYF,TGTGCCAGCAGTTTAGCGGCGGGAGGGTCCTACGAGCAGTACTTC
TRBJ1-2,.,.,TRBV9,CASSRAGNYGYTF,TGTGCCAGCAGCCGGGCAGGGAACTATGGCTACACCTTC
TRBJ1-6,.,few,TRBV25-1,CASSGRFDSPLHF,TGTGCCAGCAGTGGACGGTTTGATTCACCCCTCCACTTT
TRBJ1-2,.,.,TRBV20-1,CSARQGYTF,TGCAGTGCTAGACAGGGCTACACCTTC
TRBJ1-4,TRBD1,once,TRBV7-2,CASSPGGQGITNEKLFF,TGTGCCAGCAGCCCTGGGGGACAGGGTATAACTAATGAAAAACTGTTTTTT
TRBJ1-1,.,.,TRBV29-1,CSVTPRDLNTEAFF,TGCAGCGTAACCCCGAGGGACCTGAACACTGAAGCTTTCTTT
TRBJ1-1,.,few,TRBV7-6,CASSFAGATEAFF,TGTGCCAGCAGCTTTGCGGGGGCTACTGAAGCTTTCTTT
TRBJ2-1,TRBD1,.,TRBV6-6,CASTKGQGAYNEQFF,TGTGCCAGCACCAAGGGACAGGGAGCTTACAATGAGCAGTTCTTC
TRBJ2-7,TRBD1,.,TRBV6-1,CASIRPGTGSYEQYF,TGTGCCAGCATTCGACCGGGGACAGGGAGCTACGAGCAGTACTTC
TRBJ2-7,.,.,TRBV30,CAWSTRPYEQYF,TGTGCCTGGAGCACGAGACCCTACGAGCAGTACTTC
TRBJ2-5,TRBD1,.,TRBV6-1,CASSERGQGSTQYF,TGTGCCAGCAGTGAGAGAGGACAGGGGAGTACCCAGTACTTC
TRBJ1-1,.,.,TRBV9,CASSVLRGVDTEAFF,TGTGCCAGCAGCGTCCTTCGCGGGGTGGACACTGAAGCTTTCTTT
TRBJ1-2,TRBD1,once,TRBV6-5,CASRTGAGYGYTF,TGTGCCAGCAGAACAGGGGCGGGCTATGGCTACACCTTC
TRBJ2-3,TRBD2,.,TRBV28,CASSFSGRGGTDTQYF,TGTGCCAGCAGTTTTAGCGGGAGGGGTGGCACAGATACGCAGTATTTT
TRBJ2-3,.,.,TRBV14,CASSLKGRGTQYF,TGTGCCAGCAGCCTCAAGGGACGCGGGACGCAGTATTTT
TRBJ2-3,.,once,TRBV7-2,CASSPRWGDADTQYF,TGTGCCAGCAGCCCGCGATGGGGGGACGCAGATACGCAGTATTTT
TRBJ1-3,.,.,TRBV7-2,CASSLVSSQTGNTIYF,TGTGCCAGCAGCTTAGTATCGTCTCAGACTGGAAACACCATATATTTT
TRBJ2-5,TRBD2,.,TRBV7-3,CASSPVWTSGSETQYF,TGTGCCAGCAGCCCGGTCTGGACTAGCGGGTCGGAGACCCAGTACTTC
TRBJ1-2,.,.,TRBV9,CASTVGAGANYGYTF,TGTGCCAGCACCGTAGGGGCTGGCGCTAACTATGGCTACACCTTC
TRBJ2-1,.,.,TRBV7-8,CASSRAGSTYNEQFF,TGTGCCAGCAGCCGTGCGGGGAGCACCTACAATGAGCAGTTCTTC
TRBJ1-1,.,.,TRBV5-1,CASSIGQLNTEAFF,TGCGCCAGCAGCATTGGACAGTTGAACACTGAAGCTTTCTTT
TRBJ1-2,TRBD1,many,TRBV5-1,CASSPGSGGRRYGYTF,TGCGCCAGCAGCCCGGGATCAGGGGGCAGGAGGTATGGCTACACCTTC
TRBJ2-7,.,.,TRBV7-6,CASGASSYEQYF,TGTGCCAGCGGGGCCTCCTCCTACGAGCAGTACTTC
TRBJ2-2,.,.,TRBV7-3,CASRREAGELFF,TGTGCCAGCAGAAGGGAGGCCGGGGAGCTGTTTTTT
TRBJ1-3,.,.,TRBV4-3,CASSQEGFDGNTIYF,TGCGCCAGCAGCCAAGAGGGGTTTGATGGGAACACCATATATTTT
TRBJ2-7,.,.,TRBV30,CAWSPWTADYEQYF,TGTGCCTGGAGTCCCTGGACAGCCGACTACGAGCAGTACTTC
TRBJ2-7,.,once,TRBV2,CASGELREQYF,TGTGCCAGCGGCGAGCTTCGCGAGCAGTACTTC
TRBJ2-7,TRBD1,few,TRBV5-1,CASSQTGGAVVHEQYF,TGCGCCAGCAGCCAAACAGGGGGCGCAGTGGTCCACGAGCAGTACTTC
TRBJ1-2,.,.,TRBV7-2,CASSSRWGLTYGYTF,TGTGCCAGCAGCTCCCGCTGGGGACTAACCTATGGCTACACCTTC
TRBJ1-2,TRBD1,once,TRBV5-5,CASSFNRGDYGYTF,TGTGCCAGCAGCTTCAACAGGGGGGACTATGGCTACACCTTC
TRBJ1-5,.,.,TRBV18,CASSPGGSQPQHF,TGTGCCAGCTCACCTGGGGGATCGCAGCCCCAGCATTTT